These 14 T cell receptor beta chains were sequenced from one sample in a study of T cells in Graves' hyperthyroidism and ophthalmopathy. TCR beta CDR3 regions were amplified from RNA. Carried out on the TCR CDR3, a first-round RT-PCR used the HTBI primer set. TCRdb independently ran MiXCR on the multiplex PCR reads; one entry per CDR3 protein. The table shows some 800,000 distinct CDR3 sequences, with 35% to 40% occurring only once. What was sequenced was blood. The receptors originated from a man between 18 and 35 years old with Graves' hyperthyroidism.

Concerning this clonotype itself: A much larger clone differs by one base, so this may be a read error. The chain combines TRBV2 with TRBJ1-3; D call uncertain. CDR1 SNHLY and CDR2 FYNNEI come from the germline V gene. The CDR3 covers 11 residues. CDR3 protein: CASSAQNIIYF. CDR3 sequence (DNA): TGTGCCAGCAGTGCCCAGAACATCATATATTTT.

This rearrangement joins TRBV2 to TRBJ1-6; 11 bases align to TRBD1. The V gene's germline CDR1 is SNHLY and CDR2 FYNNEI. This CDR3 has 13 residues. With 9 bases clipped from V and 14 bases from J, the junction kept 9 bases outside the gene matches. CDR3 sequence (DNA): TGTGCCAGTCGGACAGGGGGCCGATCCTCCCTCCACTTT. This translates into CASRTGGRSSLHF. The variable domain in full, completed from reference TRBV2 and TRBJ1-6, reads EPEVTQTPSHQVTQMGQEVILRCVPISNHLYFYWYRQILGQKVEFLVSFYNNEISEKSEIFDDQFSVERPDGSNFTLKIRSTKLEDSAMYFCASRTGGRSSLHFGNGTRLTVT.

In regard to this clonotype: This could be a read error, since a much larger clone is one nucleotide away. The chain uses TRBV19 and TRBJ2-7; possible D gene TRBD2, 5 bases. Germline CDR1 LNHDA, CDR2 SQIVND (reference sequence). The CDR3 loop spans 14 amino acids. V lost 5 bases, J lost 3 bases, and 14 bases lay in between. The CDR3 region has the DNA TGTGCCAGTAGTTGGGAGACCAAGGGCTACGAGCAGTACTTC. Encoded protein: CASSWETKGYEQYF.

This clonotype was picked up a small number of times. The genes are TRBV20-1 and TRBJ1-5; D is undetermined. The CDR3 is made up of 12 amino acids. CDR1 is DFQATT, CDR2 SNEGSKA, per germline (reference sequence). V lost 5 bases, J lost 3 bases, and 8 bases lay in between. CDR3 coding DNA: TGCAGTGCTCGAGCCCCCAATCAGCCCCAGCATTTT. Its protein is CSARAPNQPQHF.

This clonotype has just a few counts. The V gene is TRBV7-9, the J gene TRBJ2-7; D is ambiguous. Germline values: CDR1 SEHNR, CDR2 FQNEAQ (reference sequence). V lost 5 bases and J 3 bases, leaving 11 bases between the germline ends. There are 13 residues in the CDR3. CDR3 nucleotides: TGTGCCAGCAGCGGCTCCCAAGACTACGAGCAGTACTTC. Its protein is CASSGSQDYEQYF.

The gene calls are TRBV2 and TRBJ1-2; perhaps TRBD1 as D (5 bases). The V gene's germline CDR1 is SNHLY and CDR2 FYNNEI. The V gene lost 5 bases and the J gene lost 4 bases, with 11 bases spanning the gap. This CDR3 comprises 13 residues. In nucleotides, the CDR3 is TGTGCCAGCAGTTTTCAGGGAGTCTATGGCTACACCTTC. Amino acids: CASSFQGVYGYTF.

The sample holds many counts of this clonotype. The chain has TRBV12-3 or TRBV12-4 and TRBJ1-3; no reliable D call. The CDR3 consists of 15 residues. V was clipped by 4 bases and J by 0 bases, with 10 bases between them. In nucleotides, the CDR3 is TGTGCCAGCAGTTCGTTACCGTACTCTGGAAACACCATATATTTT. Amino acid sequence: CASSSLPYSGNTIYF.

The chain carries TRBV15 and TRBJ1-1, with TRBD1 matching over 8 bases. CDR3 length: 15 residues. Germline assignment: CDR1 LNHNV and CDR2 YYDKDF (reference sequence). V lost 0 bases to trimming and J lost 6 bases; unmatched junction nucleotides: 6. The CDR3, as DNA: TGTGCCACCAGCAGAGACGGACAGGGAGACGCTGAAGCTTTCTTT. Translating it yields CATSRDGQGDAEAFF.

This clonotype was recorded many times. The rearrangement joins TRBV29-1 to TRBJ2-5; possibly TRBD2 for D (5 bases). From germline, CDR1 is SQVTM and CDR2 ANQGSEA. The CDR3 totals 12 residues. Trimming cost V 3 bases and J 5 bases, with 10 bases left between them. CDR3 protein: CSVESGIETQYF. Written as DNA, the CDR3 is TGCAGCGTTGAGTCGGGGATTGAGACCCAGTACTTC.

The chain recombines TRBV7-9 with TRBJ1-1; D remains unclear. CDR1 and CDR2 (germline): SEHNR, FQNEAQ (reference sequence). This CDR3 has 12 amino acids. Trimming pared 9 bases from V and 0 bases from J, leaving 8 bases between. The CDR3 DNA follows: TGTGCCAGAAGGAACATGAACACTGAAGCTTTCTTT. It specifies CARRNMNTEAFF.

This chain joins TRBV6-5 and TRBJ2-7; the match to TRBD1 covers 10 bases. CDR1 MNHEY and CDR2 SVGAGI come from the germline V gene. This CDR3 spans 15 amino acids. The V segment lost 2 bases and the J segment 4 bases; nucleotides outside the gene matches: 5. The CDR3 DNA reads TGTGCCAGCAGTTACGTAACGGGACAGGGGTACGAGCAGTACTTC. Its translation is CASSYVTGQGYEQYF.

CDR3 sequence reads: CASSLGAGMGANVLTF. The CDR3 DNA is TGTGCCAGCAGCTTGGGGGCGGGTATGGGGGCCAACGTCCTGACTTTC. The genes are TRBV7-9 and TRBJ2-6, with D possibly TRBD1 on 6 matching bases. The CDR3 length is 16 residues. The V gene's germline CDR1 is SEHNR and CDR2 FQNEAQ (reference sequence). Trimming stripped 3 bases from V and 4 bases from J, with 13 bases between.

This clonotype was detected only a few times. The V and J genes are TRBV12-3 or TRBV12-4 and TRBJ1-1; 9 bases are shared with TRBD1. The CDR3 is made up of 12 amino acids. V was pared by 5 bases and J by 10 bases, with 5 bases of the junction left unmatched. The DNA for the CDR3 is TGTGCCAGCAGTAAACAGGGGGCCGGAGCTTTCTTT. Translation gives CASSKQGAGAFF.

In its sample, this clonotype was seen a few times. The V gene is TRBV6-5, the J gene TRBJ1-5, with unresolved D. Germline V gives CDR1 MNHEY, CDR2 SVGAGI. The CDR3 contains 13 residues. Trimming stripped 5 bases from V and 5 bases from J, with 10 bases between. CDR3: CASSNAIDQPQHF. CDR3 sequence (DNA): TGTGCCAGCAGTAACGCAATAGATCAGCCCCAGCATTTT.